The rows below give T cell receptor beta chains drawn from one sample of a study of breast tumors, draining lymph nodes, adjacent tissues. TCRdb passed the multiplex PCR reads through MiXCR, listing each CDR3 protein once. The profile covers 150,000 to 200,000 distinct CDR3 sequences, with roughly 35% appearing a single time and roughly 3.8% taken by the ten largest. The source material was axillary lymph node tissue. The source is a female donor with breast cancer. Some clones in this sample may be carry-over from other donors' samples. Both conserved end residues are part of each CDR3. Each record gives: D gene, J gene, V gene, clone size, CDR3 protein, CDR3 DNA. D genes are given only for firm matches. A row's size may be missing; if present it is once, few, many or a size class.

NA TRBJ2-2 TRBV2 once CASSRDVGDGGLFF TGTGCCAGCAGTAGGGACGTAGGGGACGGGGGGCTGTTTTTT
NA TRBJ2-5 TRBV20-1 many CSAALLETQSF TGCAGTGCAGCCCTTTTGGAGACCCAGTCCTTC
NA TRBJ2-1 TRBV2 many CASKPGDSNNEQFF TGTGCCAGCAAACCGGGGGACAGTAACAATGAGCAGTTCTTC
NA TRBJ2-7 TRBV9 many CASRNGLPLYEQYF TGTGCCAGCAGGAATGGGCTCCCACTCTACGAGCAGTACTTC
NA TRBJ1-5 TRBV19 many CASSTPSRSNQPQHF TGTGCCAGTAGTACCCCGTCGAGAAGCAATCAGCCCCAGCATTTT
NA TRBJ2-7 TRBV5-1 many CASSTGPRDEQYF TGCGCCAGCAGCACCGGGCCCAGGGACGAGCAGTACTTC
NA TRBJ1-1 TRBV4-1 NA CASSQVGGTEAFF TGCGCCAGCAGCCAAGTGGGTGGCACTGAAGCTTTCTTT
TRBD1 TRBJ1-5 TRBV6-5 many CASSLGQGHQPQHF TGTGCCAGCAGTTTGGGACAGGGGCATCAGCCCCAGCATTTT
TRBD1 TRBJ2-1 TRBV18 many CASLLGQANNEQFF TGTGCCAGCTTACTTGGACAGGCGAACAATGAGCAGTTCTTC
NA TRBJ2-5 TRBV27 few CASSPYSPQETQYF TGTGCCAGCAGCCCCTATAGTCCCCAAGAGACCCAGTACTTC
TRBD2 TRBJ2-3 TRBV7-3 NA CANRPGRGGARDTQYF TGTGCCAACAGGCCCGGACGCGGGGGGGCGCGTGATACGCAGTATTTT
NA TRBJ2-2 TRBV30 NA CAWSRELFF TGTGCCTGGAGCAGGGAGCTGTTTTTT
TRBD2 TRBJ2-7 TRBV2 many CAGAPTSGRGEQYF TGTGCCGGAGCTCCGACTAGCGGGAGGGGTGAGCAGTACTTC
NA TRBJ2-3 TRBV18 NA CASGTAAAGGNEQYF TGTGCCAGCGGAACGGCGGCGGCCGGTGGCAATGAGCAGTATTTT
NA TRBJ2-7 TRBV15 many CATSRETDNSYEQYF TGTGCCACCAGCAGAGAAACAGATAACTCCTACGAGCAGTACTTC
NA TRBJ2-3 TRBV6-1 many CASSVEGGHTDTQYF TGTGCCAGCAGTGTTGAGGGGGGGCATACAGATACGCAGTATTTT
NA TRBJ2-3 TRBV4-1 many CASSQEDGGLTDTQYF TGCGCCAGCAGCCAAGAGGATGGGGGTCTCACAGATACGCAGTATTTT
TRBD1 TRBJ2-1 TRBV6-2/TRBV6-3 many CASSYWGTGSDEQFF TGTGCCAGCAGTTACTGGGGGACAGGGAGCGATGAGCAGTTCTTC
TRBD2 TRBJ2-5 TRBV5-1 few CASSLGLAEDTQYF TGCGCCAGCAGCTTGGGACTAGCTGAAGACACCCAGTACTTC
TRBD2 TRBJ2-4 TRBV27 NA CASSFLASGRAKNIQYF TGTGCCAGCAGTTTTCTCGCTAGCGGGAGGGCTAAAAACATTCAGTACTTC
NA TRBJ1-5 TRBV6-4 many CASSDSTGNQPQHF TGTGCCAGCAGTGACTCTACAGGCAATCAGCCCCAGCATTTT
NA TRBJ2-5 TRBV5-1 many CASSEWGLDQETQYF TGCGCCAGCAGCGAATGGGGGCTAGACCAAGAGACCCAGTACTTC
NA TRBJ1-3 TRBV10-3 many CAISEGGGSGNTIYF TGTGCCATCAGTGAGGGGGGCGGCTCTGGAAACACCATATATTTT
TRBD2 TRBJ2-7 TRBV7-8 NA CASSSPVRGGEQYF TGTGCCAGCAGCTCCCCGGTGCGGGGGGGCGAGCAGTACTTC
NA TRBJ2-5 TRBV10-1 NA CASSASFQETQYF TGCGCCAGCAGTGCCAGTTTCCAAGAGACCCAGTACTTC
NA TRBJ1-5 TRBV27 NA CASSPRAYREGQPQHF TGTGCTAGCAGTCCCCGCGCCTACAGGGAGGGTCAGCCCCAGCATTTT
NA TRBJ2-2 TRBV10-3 many CAIPRGWGPGELFF TGTGCCATTCCCCGAGGTTGGGGTCCCGGGGAGCTGTTTTTT
NA TRBJ1-3 TRBV6-1 many CASSEDFGRTIYF TGTGCCAGCAGTGAAGACTTCGGACGCACCATATATTTT
NA TRBJ2-1 TRBV24-1 NA CATSDRRGYNEQFF TGCGCCACCAGTGACCGCAGGGGATACAATGAGCAGTTCTTC
NA TRBJ2-6 TRBV28 many CASSIDALSGANVLTF TGTGCCAGCAGTATAGACGCCCTATCTGGGGCCAACGTCCTGACTTTC
NA TRBJ1-5 TRBV19 many CASSKGMLDGRGQPQHF TGTGCCAGTAGTAAAGGGATGCTTGATGGGCGCGGGCAGCCCCAGCATTTT
NA TRBJ1-5 TRBV6-2/TRBV6-3 many CASSYRGDNQPQHF TGTGCCAGCTCATACCGAGGGGACAATCAGCCCCAGCATTTT
NA TRBJ1-2 TRBV24-1 NA CATSDFEGGNYGYAF TGTGCTACCAGTGATTTCGAGGGTGGAAACTATGGCTACGCCTTC
TRBD1 TRBJ2-5 TRBV11-2 many CASSLGDRGLETQYF TGTGCCAGCAGCTTAGGGGACAGGGGGTTGGAGACCCAGTACTTC
TRBD1 TRBJ2-4 TRBV7-9 many CASSSQGSRAKNIQYF TGTGCCAGCAGTTCACAGGGGAGTAGAGCCAAAAACATTCAGTACTTC
NA TRBJ2-1 TRBV7-9 many CASSSGTRRNGEQFF TGTGCCAGCAGTTCCGGGACTCGGCGGAACGGGGAGCAGTTCTTC
TRBD2 TRBJ2-3 TRBV20-1 many CSVPQLAGVVDTQYF TGCAGTGTTCCTCAACTAGCGGGGGTCGTTGATACGCAGTATTTT
NA TRBJ2-3 TRBV19 NA CASSPGPSTDTQYF TGTGCCAGTAGTCCGGGCCCTAGCACAGATACGCAGTATTTT
NA TRBJ2-3 TRBV19 many CASSIDRGTDTQYF TGTGCCAGTAGTATAGACAGGGGTACAGATACGCAGTATTTT